These T cell receptor beta chains were read from a single sample in a study of T cells in tuberculosis. Clones were read by immunoSEQ multiplex PCR, and TCRdb kept only the in-frame ones, dropping some. The sample contains under 45,000 clones, around 93% of which appear only once. Sample: PBMCs, taken at tuberculosis diagnosis. All receptors derive from an adult with tuberculosis. Each CDR3 is given without its conserved first and last residue.

TRBJ1-6 | TRBV25-1 | ASSDPSSNSPLH
TRBJ2-3 | TRBV5-1 | ASSSTGGVGDTQY
TRBJ1-1 | TRBV6-1 | ASSESVLVTEAF
TRBJ1-3 | TRBV4-2 | ASSQDEVRVIRSNTIY
TRBJ2-5 | TRBV9 | ASSVSRVGLETQY
TRBJ2-7 | TRBV6-5 | ASSPVDEFSYEQY
TRBJ2-5 | TRBV27 | ASSLRGGQETQY
TRBJ1-6 | TRBV5-1 | ASSLEWGHRYSPLH
TRBJ2-1 | TRBV28 | ASVGGEFNEQF
TRBJ1-1 | TRBV5-4 | ASSLLANTEAF
TRBJ2-2 | TRBV7-2 | ASSFGGGTGELF
TRBJ2-6 | TRBV5-8 | ASSFQGSGANVLT
TRBJ1-3 | TRBV2 | ASSNRQNSGNTIY
TRBJ2-7 | TRBV13 | ASSSTGTGSYEQY
TRBJ2-1 | TRBV5-6 | ASSLVISGGNEQF
TRBJ1-1 | TRBV6-6 | ASSYGTGRSTEAF
TRBJ1-6 | TRBV19 | ASSIRQGNNSPLH
TRBJ2-3 | TRBV6-1 | ASSDSEQGPDTQY
TRBJ1-1 | TRBV20-1 | SARGTGGAF
TRBJ2-2 | TRBV9 | ASSVGAGRADGELF
TRBJ1-1 | TRBV6-5 | ASRSGTLEAF
TRBJ1-2 | TRBV4-1 | ASSQALGGKSVMHYGYT
TRBJ2-1 | TRBV2 | ASSDSGTQYNEQF
TRBJ1-5 | TRBV7-2 | ASSLTGQQNQPQH
TRBJ1-1 | TRBV5-3 | ARSLTIPGHEIAEAF
TRBJ2-1 | TRBV30 | AWSAQGAEQF
TRBJ1-4 | TRBV30 | ACEGEKLF
TRBJ1-5 | TRBV28 | ASSLRSLIQH
TRBJ2-2 | TRBV28 | ASSQTGLNTGELF
TRBJ2-5 | TRBV23-1 | ASSQSVEAQETQY
TRBJ1-4 | TRBV7-8 | ASSLDRAGAEKLF
TRBJ1-6 | TRBV5-1 | ASSLKSGLDSSPLH
TRBJ1-3 | TRBV5-4 | ASSLESADTIY
TRBJ2-2 | TRBV18 | ASSPPGQLNTGELF
TRBJ2-3 | TRBV20-1 | SVPRADTQY
TRBJ1-4 | TRBV11-2 | ASSLRSDNEKLF
TRBJ1-6 | TRBV6-5 | ASSYSDIQALH
TRBJ2-6 | TRBV9 | ASSQLKGGLSGANVLT
TRBJ2-3 | TRBV29-1 | SVEVTQGQRDTDTQY
TRBJ1-6 | TRBV5-6 | ASSLQGFQSPLH
TRBJ1-1 | TRBV2 | ASRLEGQVLDTEAF
TRBJ2-5 | TRBV27 | ASRFLGTGQETQY
TRBJ1-2 | TRBV14 | ASSQDESNYGYT
TRBJ1-6 | TRBV11-2 | ASSLLEGAWMSPLH
TRBJ1-5 | TRBV27 | ASSPGTGGNQPQH
TRBJ2-5 | TRBV5-8 | ASSLRSWGGGETQY
TRBJ2-3 | TRBV5-1 | ASRLAGESTDTQY
TRBJ1-1 | TRBV2 | ASNWGPGAEAF
TRBJ1-6 | TRBV19 | ASSIQGIDSPLH